This T cell receptor (delta chain) was profiled in a study of Vδ1+ human thymocytes. Findings and caveats of the study: Around a fifth of thymic delta-chain sequences were Vdelta2, with few Vdelta3, unlike blood Vdelta1+ controls. TRG sequences recurred across donors, whereas TRD sequences stayed essentially private. Thymic TRG and TRD repertoires appeared highly polyclonal.

The CDR3 is 22 amino acids. Germline CDR1 and CDR2: TSWWSYY and QGS. The V and J ends lost 4 bases and 2 bases, in that order; junction bases with no gene match: 24. Extracted RNA was reverse transcribed into cDNA. The CDR3 regions were amplified by multiplex PCR from V-gene primers to a constant-region primer. TCRdb reran clone calling via CATT on the multiplex PCR reads. The repertoire holds more than 50,000 delta-chain clones, with about 14% as singletons. Vdelta1+ thymocyte sorts reached between about 98% and 99.6% purity. In this sample, this clone turned up a few times. The antigen is undetermined.

Material: Vdelta1+ gamma-delta thymocytes from the thymus. Subset defined: FACS-sorted CD3+ TCRalphabeta- TCRVdelta1+ TCRVdelta2- thymocytes. The sequence came from a girl under three years old who had congenital heart surgery. V usage is TRDV1 and J usage is TRDJ1, with 11 positions matching TRDD3. The CDR3 here is CALGASLYWGILNRRDTDKLIF. The CDR3, as DNA: TGTGCTCTTGGGGCCTCCCTTTACTGGGGGATATTAAATCGTCGGGATACCGATAAACTCATCTTT.